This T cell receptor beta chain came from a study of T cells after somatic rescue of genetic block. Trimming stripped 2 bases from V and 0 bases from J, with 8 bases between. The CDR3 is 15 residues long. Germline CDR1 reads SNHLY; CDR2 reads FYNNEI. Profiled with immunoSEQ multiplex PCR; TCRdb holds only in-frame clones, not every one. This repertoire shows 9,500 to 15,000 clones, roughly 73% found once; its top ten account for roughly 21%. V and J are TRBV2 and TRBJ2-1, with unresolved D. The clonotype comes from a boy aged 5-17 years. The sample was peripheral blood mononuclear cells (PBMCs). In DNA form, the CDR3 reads TGTGCCAGCAGTGAACCCAGCTTCTCCTACAATGAGCAGTTCTTC. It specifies CASSEPSFSYNEQFF.